This T cell receptor (beta chain) comes out of a study of shared clonotypes between healthy human individuals. Generated by immunoSEQ multiplex PCR, the TCRdb table keeps only in-frame clones and is missing some. The table shows approximately 2,300,000 clones, with 85% to 95% occurring only once. Germline V gives CDR1 MDHEN, CDR2 SYDVKM. The CDR3 spans 14 residues. Trimming took 4 bases from V and 8 from J, leaving 17 bases between them. Overall study findings and caveats: Exclusively blood specimens were collected; tissue repertoires likely differ.

Concerning this clone: Its cognate antigen is unknown.

The rearrangement uses TRBV28 and TRBJ1-2; a weak D match, TRBD1 (5 bases). This clonotype was sampled from a man younger than 35 in good health. Some clones in this sample may be carry-over from other donors' samples. The sequenced material came from naive CD4+ T cells from PBMCs. Subset given: CD45RA+ positively selected. The CDR3: CASSSLGEGWGYTF. CDR3 DNA: TGTGCCAGCAGTTCCCTCGGGGAGGGGTGGGGCTACACCTTC.